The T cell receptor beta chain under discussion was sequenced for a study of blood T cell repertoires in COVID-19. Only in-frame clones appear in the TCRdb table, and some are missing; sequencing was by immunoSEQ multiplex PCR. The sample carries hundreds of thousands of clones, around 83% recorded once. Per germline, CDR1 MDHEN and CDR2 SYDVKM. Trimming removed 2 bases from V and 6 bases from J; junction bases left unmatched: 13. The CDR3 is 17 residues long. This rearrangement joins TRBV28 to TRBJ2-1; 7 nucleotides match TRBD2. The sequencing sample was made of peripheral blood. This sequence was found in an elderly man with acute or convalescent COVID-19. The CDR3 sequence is CASSLPHGGGSFNEQFF. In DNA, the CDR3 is TGTGCCAGCAGTTTACCGCATGGGGGGGGGTCATTCAATGAGCAGTTCTTC.